What follows are 29 T cell receptor beta chains derived from one specimen sequenced in a study of regulatory T cells in long-lasting Graves disease. Building of the TCR beta libraries involved iRepertoire HTBI primers and Arm-PCR of CDR3 regions. MiXCR was run by TCRdb on the multiplex PCR reads, yielding one entry per CDR3 protein. This table holds 250,000 to 300,000 distinct CDR3 sequences, about 18% found once. The time point denotes: newly diagnosed GD, antithyroid drugs for less than 3 months. RNA isolated from PBMCs was used to make the TCR library. These data also featured in a second study, about T cells in Graves' hyperthyroidism and ophthalmopathy.

The specimen was peripheral blood mononuclear cells (PBMCs), collected at new diagnosis, from a patient treated with antithyroid drugs. Source of these receptors: a woman between 25 and 40 years old with Graves disease.

Comments on this clonotype: A much larger clone differs by one base, so this may be a read error. The gene calls are TRBV12-5 and TRBJ2-2; D tentatively fits TRBD1 or TRBD2 (5 bases each). CDR3 length: 15 residues. The V and J ends lost 2 bases and 5 bases respectively, with 12 bases between them. Germline-derived CDR1 and CDR2 are LGHNT and FRNRAP. The chain's CDR3 is CASGLWGKRTGELFF. The CDR3 DNA is TGTGCTAGTGGTTTGTGGGGGAAGAGAACCGGGGAGCTGTTTTTT.

This clonotype was seen at least ten times. The chain joins TRBV19 to TRBJ1-2; no reliable D call. The length of the CDR3 is 12 residues. From germline, CDR1 is LNHDA and CDR2 SQIVND (reference sequence). V was clipped by 4 bases and J by 5 bases, with 8 bases between them. The CDR3 DNA is TGTGCCAGTAGTAAAGGGTATTATGGCTACACCTTC. This gives the protein CASSKGYYGYTF.

This clonotype was counted ten times or more. V and J are TRBV12-3 or TRBV12-4 and TRBJ2-2, with 14 positions matching TRBD2. J gave up 0 bases and V 8 bases, and 8 bases lay outside the gene matches. This CDR3 is 18 amino acids long. The CDR3, as DNA: TGTGCCAGCGGAAGACTAGCGGGGGGGACTACGAACACCGGGGAGCTGTTTTTT. This encodes CASGRLAGGTTNTGELFF.

This clonotype was found many times. V usage is TRBV20-1 and J usage is TRBJ1-2, with D tentatively TRBD1 (5 bases). Germline values: CDR1 DFQATT, CDR2 SNEGSKA (reference sequence). Trimming left V 0 bases short and J 9 bases short, with 17 bases between. The length of the CDR3 is 14 residues. This CDR3 is CSARDSSGGARYTF. The CDR3 bases are TGCAGTGCTAGAGATTCGTCCGGGGGAGCGCGCTACACCTTC.

This clonotype has at least ten counts. The chain joins TRBV20-1 to TRBJ2-1; D gene uncertain. The CDR3 spans 10 residues. The germline gives CDR1 DFQATT, CDR2 SNEGSKA (reference sequence). V was shortened by 5 bases and J by 9 bases, with 8 bases between the two germline ends. The CDR3 is CSALDAEQFF. CDR3 nucleotide sequence: TGCAGTGCTCTGGATGCTGAGCAGTTCTTC.

At least ten counts were recorded for this clonotype. The chain uses TRBV7-8 and TRBJ1-1; D is possibly TRBD1 (5 bases). The CDR3 has 17 amino acids. In germline, CDR1 is SGHVS, CDR2 FQNEAQ. The germline V and J ends were trimmed by 1 base and 5 bases, with 20 bases remaining between them. The CDR3 spells CASSLEPFLGRDTEAFF. For the CDR3, the DNA is TGTGCCAGCAGCTTAGAACCTTTTCTGGGACGGGATACTGAAGCTTTCTTT.

The V call is TRBV2, the J call TRBJ2-1, with 11 bases lining up with TRBD2. Trimming cost V 7 bases and J 6 bases; bases outside gene matches: 5. This CDR3 is built from 14 residues. Germline lookup yields CDR1 SNHLY and CDR2 FYNNEI. CDR3 sequence: CASNSGRAGNEQFF. For the CDR3, the DNA is TGTGCCAGCAATAGCGGGAGGGCCGGCAATGAGCAGTTCTTC.

This clonotype was found many times. This chain joins TRBV5-1 and TRBJ1-1, with TRBD1 as a possible D gene (6 bases). The CDR3 is 15 residues long. V lost 3 bases to trimming and J lost 3 bases, with 15 bases between them. Germline V CDR1 and CDR2: SGHRS, YFSETQ. The CDR3 loop reads CASSSAAGGDTEAFF. DNA for the CDR3: TGCGCCAGCAGCTCTGCGGCCGGGGGCGACACTGAAGCTTTCTTT. Full variable domain (remainder filled in from reference TRBV5-1 and TRBJ1-1): KAGVTQTPRYLIKTRGQQVTLSCSPISGHRSVSWYQQTPGQGLQFLFEYFSETQRNKGNFPGRFSGRQFSNSRSEMNVSTLELGDSALYLCASSSAAGGDTEAFFGQGTRLTVV.

Ten or more counts support this clonotype. The genes are TRBV18 and TRBJ2-7; 8 bases match TRBD1. V trimming: 2 bases; J trimming: 6 bases; junction bases outside the gene matches: 12. Germline CDR1 KGHSH, CDR2 LQKENI. The CDR3 covers 16 residues. CDR3 in DNA: TGTGCCAGCTCACCATCTTGGACAGGGATTACGTCCGAGCAGTACTTC. Translation gives CASSPSWTGITSEQYF.

This clonotype occurred a few times. The genes are TRBV3-1 and TRBJ2-7; tentative D call: TRBD1 (6 bases). The CDR3 loop spans 14 amino acids. Looked up from germline, CDR1 is LGHDT and CDR2 is YNNKEL (reference sequence). The ends were cut back, 1 base at V and 0 bases at J, with 7 bases in the middle. The CDR3 is CASSQVGGSYEQYF. The CDR3 DNA reads TGTGCCAGCAGCCAAGTAGGGGGCTCCTACGAGCAGTACTTC.

This clonotype appeared many times. The chain couples TRBV29-1 to TRBJ1-2; D unresolved. V lost 5 bases, J lost 2 bases, and 6 bases lay in between. CDR3 length: 11 residues. Germline loops: CDR1 SQVTM, CDR2 ANQGSEA. The CDR3: CSVSRNYGYTF. The CDR3 region has the DNA TGCAGCGTTTCACGGAACTATGGCTACACCTTC.

In this sample, this clonotype turned up many times. The genes are TRBV19 and TRBJ1-1; TRBD1 might be the D (6 bases). The V end was cut by 0 bases, the J end by 10 bases, with 18 bases between. Germline assignment: CDR1 LNHDA and CDR2 SQIVND (reference sequence). The CDR3 has 15 amino acids. CDR3 DNA: TGTGCCAGTAGTATAGATCACCAACAGGGCCTACGAGCTTTCTTT. It encodes CASSIDHQQGLRAFF.

The chain combines TRBV20-1 with TRBJ1-5; 7 bases fit TRBD1. Unmatched junction bases numbered 14, after V lost 6 bases and J lost 6 bases. The germline V gene has CDR1 DFQATT and CDR2 SNEGSKA (reference sequence). This CDR3 is built from 15 residues. The CDR3 protein is CSATRGGGAGQPQHF. The CDR3, as DNA: TGCAGTGCGACTAGAGGAGGGGGCGCAGGTCAGCCCCAGCATTTT.

In its sample, this clonotype was seen many times. The chain employs TRBV5-1 and TRBJ2-1, with D uncertain. Germline lookup yields CDR1 SGHRS and CDR2 YFSETQ. CDR3 size: 10 residues. Deletions cut 7 bases from V and 8 bases from J, with 7 bases between. The CDR3 DNA follows: TGCGCCAGCGGCGATGATGAGCAGTTCTTC. Protein sequence: CASGDDEQFF.

This clonotype has a count of ten or more. The gene calls are TRBV7-9 and TRBJ1-1; D is ambiguous. Trimming left V 5 bases short and J 4 bases short, with 14 bases between. Germline lookup yields CDR1 SEHNR and CDR2 FQNEAQ (reference sequence). The CDR3 runs to 14 residues. CDR3 nucleotides: TGTGCCAGCAGCCCCCCGAAGGTTTTCACTGAAGCTTTCTTT. This gives the protein CASSPPKVFTEAFF.

This clonotype was detected many times. This chain joins TRBV6-1 and TRBJ2-5; D is unclear. There are 12 residues in the CDR3. The V end lost 0 bases, the J end lost 4 bases, and 3 bases lay between the germline ends. Germline values: CDR1 MNHNS, CDR2 SASEGT. CDR3 region: CASSEAGETQYF. The CDR3 region has the DNA TGTGCCAGCAGTGAAGCCGGAGAGACCCAGTACTTC.

This chain links TRBV20-1 with TRBJ2-7, with 8 bases that match TRBD2. Germline loops: CDR1 DFQATT, CDR2 SNEGSKA (reference sequence). CDR3 length: 13 residues. Unmatched junction bases numbered 4, after V lost 4 bases and J lost 2 bases. The CDR3 coding sequence is TGCAGTGCTAAACTAGCGGACCCCTACGAGCAGTACTTC. Amino acids: CSAKLADPYEQYF.

This clonotype was detected many times. J is TRBJ2-7 and V is TRBV20-1; D gene uncertain. The germline V and J ends were trimmed by 6 bases and 2 bases, with 11 bases remaining between them. The germline CDR1 and CDR2 sequences are DFQATT and SNEGSKA (reference sequence). The CDR3 spans 12 residues. The CDR3 loop is CSASAVTYEQYF. The CDR3 DNA is TGCAGTGCCTCGGCGGTAACCTACGAGCAGTACTTC.

This clonotype was detected ten times or more. The chain links TRBV2 to TRBJ2-3; a possible D gene is TRBD1 (6 bases). Germline V lookup: CDR1 SNHLY, CDR2 FYNNEI. V lost 1 base, J lost 11 bases, and 13 bases lay in between. This CDR3 contains 13 residues. CDR3 in DNA: TGTGCCAGCAGTGAAGGACAGGTTGAAAGGCAGTATTTT. This translates into CASSEGQVERQYF.

To note about this clonotype: A much bigger clone sits one base away, suggesting this may be a read error. The chain joins TRBV10-3 to TRBJ2-5; D is perhaps TRBD1 (6 bases). Trimming left V 2 bases short and J 11 bases short, with 18 bases between. The germline gives CDR1 ENHRY, CDR2 SYGVKD. The CDR3 extends over 14 amino acids. CDR3 region: CAISEMGANNEQYF. In DNA form, the CDR3 reads TGTGCCATCAGTGAGATGGGGGCGAACAATGAGCAGTACTTC.

The chain couples TRBV20-1 to TRBJ2-2, with TRBD1 matching over 8 bases. Germline V gene lookup returns CDR1 DFQATT and CDR2 SNEGSKA (reference sequence). There are 18 residues in the CDR3. With V trimmed by 6 bases and J by 5 bases, 20 bases remained unmatched. CDR3 bases: TGCAGTGCCCCTCCCCCCGACAGGGGCCCTGGGACAACCGGGGAGCTGTTTTTT. Translation: CSAPPPDRGPGTTGELFF.

This clonotype was seen at least ten times. This sequence joins TRBV29-1 and TRBJ1-2; D is uncertain. The germline CDR1 and CDR2 sequences are SQVTM and ANQGSEA. The CDR3 extends over 9 amino acids. The V end lost 3 bases, the J end lost 6 bases, and 2 bases lay between the germline ends. CDR3: CSVDNGYTF. The CDR3 DNA follows: TGCAGCGTTGATAATGGCTACACCTTC.

This clonotype showed up just a few times. V usage is TRBV7-6 and J usage is TRBJ1-4; tentatively, D is TRBD1 (6 bases). The V end was cut by 5 bases, the J end by 7 bases, with 17 bases between. This CDR3 has 15 amino acids. In germline, CDR1 is SGHVS, CDR2 FNYEAQ. The CDR3 sequence is CASSPLQGGFEKLFF. For the CDR3, the DNA is TGTGCCAGCAGCCCCCTACAGGGCGGGTTTGAAAAACTGTTTTTT.

This clonotype has only a few counts. The genes are TRBV29-1 and TRBJ1-4; a weak D match, TRBD1 (5 bases). Trimming removed 6 bases at V and 7 bases at J, with 6 bases between. Germline V lookup: CDR1 SQVTM, CDR2 ANQGSEA. CDR3 length: 10 amino acids. CDR3 residues: CSVGTEKLFF. The CDR3 DNA is TGCAGCGTCGGGACTGAAAAACTGTTTTTT.

This clonotype was observed many times. CDR3 region: CASSWEGATDTQYF. The DNA for the CDR3 is TGTGCCAGCAGTTGGGAAGGGGCTACAGATACGCAGTATTTT. The genes are TRBV6-5 and TRBJ2-3, with D possibly being TRBD1 (5 bases). The CDR3 loop spans 14 amino acids. V lost 4 bases, J lost 3 bases, and 11 bases lay in between. CDR1 is MNHEY and CDR2 is SVGAGI in the germline V gene.

This chain connects TRBV9 to TRBJ2-3; TRBD1 aligns across 9 bases. This CDR3 has 15 amino acids. With V trimmed by 3 bases and J by 4 bases, 6 bases remained unmatched. Germline CDR1 reads SGDLS; CDR2 reads YYNGEE. CDR3 region: CASSATGGVPDTQYF. In nucleotides, the CDR3 is TGTGCCAGCAGCGCTACAGGGGGCGTCCCAGATACGCAGTATTTT. Variable domain in full (rest from reference TRBV9 and TRBJ2-3): DSGVTQTPKHLITATGQRVTLRCSPRSGDLSVYWYQQSLDQGLQFLIQYYNGEERAKGNILERFSAQQFPDLHSELNLSSLELGDSALYFCASSATGGVPDTQYFGPGTRLTVL.

The gene calls are TRBV19 and TRBJ2-3, with D uncertain. Trimming took off 4 bases at V and 7 bases at J, with 6 bases between the two ends. The CDR3 covers 11 residues. The germline CDR1 and CDR2 sequences are LNHDA and SQIVND (reference sequence). In DNA form, the CDR3 reads TGTGCCAGTAGTAAGGCGAATACGCAGTATTTT. This translates into CASSKANTQYF.

The table lists this clonotype with a few counts. The V and J genes are TRBV12-3 or TRBV12-4 and TRBJ1-2; 8 positions match TRBD1. The CDR3 is made up of 16 amino acids. The J segment lost 0 bases and the V segment lost 2 bases, leaving 5 bases of the junction unmatched. The CDR3 loop reads CASSLYPGQANYGYTF. CDR3 nucleotides: TGTGCCAGCAGTTTATACCCGGGACAGGCTAACTATGGCTACACCTTC.

This clonotype was counted at least ten times. V and J are TRBV3-1 and TRBJ2-3; unclear D gene. Between the trimmed V and J ends, which lost 5 bases and 5 bases, there was a span of 5 bases. Germline V CDR1 and CDR2: LGHDT, YNNKEL (reference sequence). This CDR3 spans 11 amino acids. This chain's CDR3 is CASSLGDTQYF. Written as DNA, the CDR3 is TGTGCCAGCAGCTTAGGAGATACGCAGTATTTT.